The rows below give T cell receptor beta chains drawn from one sample of a study of identifying expanded T cells in peripheral blood. Method: immunoSEQ multiplex PCR; TCRdb's copy keeps in-frame clones and lacks some. The sample holds tens of thousands of clones, 70% to 90% seen once. Sequenced sample: blood. The receptors come from a person aged 18 to 75 in good health. Each CDR3 is given with its conserved first and last residue. The order of the fields is clone size, V gene, D gene, J gene, CDR3 protein, CDR3 DNA. D genes are given only for firm matches. Size tells how often a clone was seen (once, few, many) or the class of an expanded clone, and some rows leave it out.

abundance: .; v_gene: TRBV27; d_gene: .; j_gene: TRBJ2-1; CDR3aa: CASSFGESRNEQFF; CDR3nt: TGTGCCAGCAGTTTCGGGGAGAGCCGTAATGAGCAGTTCTTC
abundance: .; v_gene: TRBV27; d_gene: .; j_gene: TRBJ2-1; CDR3aa: CASSFPGNEQFF; CDR3nt: TGTGCCAGCAGTTTTCCGGGCAATGAGCAGTTCTTC
abundance: .; v_gene: TRBV7-2; d_gene: .; j_gene: TRBJ2-5; CDR3aa: CASSLAGGRDRGTQYF; CDR3nt: TGTGCCAGCAGCTTAGCGGGAGGCCGCGATAGAGGGACCCAGTACTTC
abundance: once; v_gene: TRBV27; d_gene: TRBD1; j_gene: TRBJ2-5; CDR3aa: CASSPTGTLQETQYF; CDR3nt: TGTGCCAGCAGCCCGACAGGGACCCTACAAGAGACCCAGTACTTC
abundance: .; v_gene: TRBV27; d_gene: .; j_gene: TRBJ2-7; CDR3aa: CASSLKEGSSYEQYF; CDR3nt: TGTGCCAGCAGTTTGAAGGAGGGAAGCTCCTACGAGCAGTACTTC
abundance: .; v_gene: TRBV5-6; d_gene: .; j_gene: TRBJ2-3; CDR3aa: CASSLAPDRADTQYF; CDR3nt: TGTGCCAGCAGCTTGGCTCCAGATCGGGCAGATACGCAGTATTTT
abundance: few; v_gene: TRBV7-2; d_gene: TRBD2; j_gene: TRBJ2-7; CDR3aa: CASSSAVGGAYEQYF; CDR3nt: TGTGCCAGCAGCTCTGCTGTCGGGGGGGCCTACGAGCAGTACTTC
abundance: .; v_gene: TRBV10-3; d_gene: TRBD2; j_gene: TRBJ2-3; CDR3aa: CAISEGRLAGRADTQYF; CDR3nt: TGTGCCATCAGTGAGGGACGACTAGCGGGACGGGCAGATACGCAGTATTTT
abundance: .; v_gene: TRBV5-1; d_gene: TRBD1; j_gene: TRBJ2-2; CDR3aa: CASRPGTGTTGELFF; CDR3nt: TGCGCCAGCAGGCCCGGGACAGGTACCACCGGGGAGCTGTTTTTT
abundance: few; v_gene: TRBV7-8; d_gene: .; j_gene: TRBJ1-1; CDR3aa: CASSLALNTEAFF; CDR3nt: TGTGCCAGCAGCCTGGCGCTAAACACTGAAGCTTTCTTT
abundance: .; v_gene: TRBV10-2; d_gene: .; j_gene: TRBJ2-3; CDR3aa: CASSVAMSTDTQYF; CDR3nt: TGCGCCAGCAGTGTAGCTATGAGCACAGATACGCAGTATTTT
abundance: .; v_gene: TRBV4-3; d_gene: .; j_gene: TRBJ2-1; CDR3aa: CASSPRSTSYNEQFF; CDR3nt: TGCGCCAGCAGCCCCCGGAGCACCTCCTACAATGAGCAGTTCTTC
abundance: .; v_gene: TRBV21-1; d_gene: .; j_gene: TRBJ2-3; CDR3aa: CASTPGQGSTTQYF; CDR3nt: TGTGCCAGCACACCCGGACAGGGTTCGACGACGCAGTATTTT
abundance: .; v_gene: TRBV30; d_gene: TRBD1; j_gene: TRBJ1-1; CDR3aa: CAWRGTGGSTEAFF; CDR3nt: TGTGCCTGGAGGGGGACAGGGGGAAGCACTGAAGCTTTCTTT
abundance: .; v_gene: TRBV5-4; d_gene: .; j_gene: TRBJ1-2; CDR3aa: CASSLSREGGYTF; CDR3nt: TGTGCCAGCAGCTTGAGCAGGGAGGGAGGCTACACCTTC
abundance: once; v_gene: TRBV5-6; d_gene: TRBD1; j_gene: TRBJ1-2; CDR3aa: CASSLSTGDSHGYTF; CDR3nt: TGTGCCAGCAGCTTATCAACAGGGGACTCACATGGCTACACCTTC
abundance: .; v_gene: TRBV6-6; d_gene: TRBD2; j_gene: TRBJ2-7; CDR3aa: CASTLTSGKDEQYF; CDR3nt: TGTGCCAGCACTCTCACTAGCGGGAAGGACGAGCAGTACTTC
abundance: once; v_gene: TRBV10-3; d_gene: .; j_gene: TRBJ2-3; CDR3aa: CAISRLGLAGSTDTQYF; CDR3nt: TGTGCCATCAGCCGCCTGGGATTAGCCGGCAGCACAGATACGCAGTATTTT
abundance: .; v_gene: TRBV11-2; d_gene: TRBD1; j_gene: TRBJ2-7; CDR3aa: CASSLEGQGYEQYF; CDR3nt: TGTGCCAGCAGCTTGGAGGGACAGGGGTACGAGCAGTACTTC
abundance: .; v_gene: TRBV19; d_gene: .; j_gene: TRBJ2-3; CDR3aa: CASRRGAGSTDTQYF; CDR3nt: TGTGCCAGTAGACGGGGGGCCGGGAGCACAGATACGCAGTATTTT
abundance: .; v_gene: TRBV18; d_gene: .; j_gene: TRBJ2-5; CDR3aa: CASSPPTGSLKETQYF; CDR3nt: TGTGCCAGCTCACCACCTACAGGGAGCCTAAAAGAGACCCAGTACTTC
abundance: .; v_gene: TRBV18; d_gene: TRBD1; j_gene: TRBJ1-2; CDR3aa: CASSPGQVYGYTF; CDR3nt: TGTGCCAGCTCACCTGGACAGGTATATGGCTACACCTTC
abundance: .; v_gene: TRBV6-1; d_gene: .; j_gene: TRBJ1-2; CDR3aa: CASSVDSGDGYTF; CDR3nt: TGTGCCAGCAGTGTAGACAGCGGGGATGGCTACACCTTC
abundance: .; v_gene: TRBV29-1; d_gene: TRBD2; j_gene: TRBJ2-3; CDR3aa: CSVDAGRDTDTQYF; CDR3nt: TGCAGCGTTGATGCCGGGAGGGACACAGATACGCAGTATTTT
abundance: .; v_gene: TRBV7-3; d_gene: TRBD2; j_gene: TRBJ2-5; CDR3aa: CASSKGLAGGETQYF; CDR3nt: TGTGCCAGCAGCAAGGGACTAGCGGGAGGAGAGACCCAGTACTTC
abundance: .; v_gene: TRBV6-1; d_gene: TRBD2; j_gene: TRBJ2-3; CDR3aa: CASGLAAGTDTQYF; CDR3nt: TGTGCCAGCGGTCTAGCGGCTGGCACAGATACGCAGTATTTT
abundance: .; v_gene: TRBV5-1; d_gene: .; j_gene: TRBJ1-5; CDR3aa: CASSLDINQPQHF; CDR3nt: TGCGCCAGCAGCTTGGACATCAATCAGCCCCAGCATTTT
abundance: .; v_gene: TRBV30; d_gene: .; j_gene: TRBJ1-1; CDR3aa: CAWNLRGMNTEAFF; CDR3nt: TGTGCCTGGAACCTCAGGGGAATGAACACTGAAGCTTTCTTT
abundance: .; v_gene: TRBV7-9; d_gene: TRBD1; j_gene: TRBJ2-7; CDR3aa: CASSLFSGGYEQYF; CDR3nt: TGTGCCAGCAGCTTATTTTCAGGGGGCTACGAGCAGTACTTC
abundance: once; v_gene: TRBV7-2; d_gene: .; j_gene: TRBJ1-1; CDR3aa: CASSFLTEAFF; CDR3nt: TGTGCCAGCAGCTTCCTCACTGAAGCTTTCTTT
abundance: .; v_gene: TRBV7-2; d_gene: .; j_gene: TRBJ2-7; CDR3aa: CASSPVADYEQYF; CDR3nt: TGTGCCAGCAGCCCAGTTGCAGATTACGAGCAGTACTTC
abundance: .; v_gene: TRBV6-4; d_gene: .; j_gene: TRBJ2-7; CDR3aa: CASSDYPGLSNYEQYF; CDR3nt: TGTGCCAGCAGTGACTACCCAGGGTTAAGTAATTACGAGCAGTACTTC